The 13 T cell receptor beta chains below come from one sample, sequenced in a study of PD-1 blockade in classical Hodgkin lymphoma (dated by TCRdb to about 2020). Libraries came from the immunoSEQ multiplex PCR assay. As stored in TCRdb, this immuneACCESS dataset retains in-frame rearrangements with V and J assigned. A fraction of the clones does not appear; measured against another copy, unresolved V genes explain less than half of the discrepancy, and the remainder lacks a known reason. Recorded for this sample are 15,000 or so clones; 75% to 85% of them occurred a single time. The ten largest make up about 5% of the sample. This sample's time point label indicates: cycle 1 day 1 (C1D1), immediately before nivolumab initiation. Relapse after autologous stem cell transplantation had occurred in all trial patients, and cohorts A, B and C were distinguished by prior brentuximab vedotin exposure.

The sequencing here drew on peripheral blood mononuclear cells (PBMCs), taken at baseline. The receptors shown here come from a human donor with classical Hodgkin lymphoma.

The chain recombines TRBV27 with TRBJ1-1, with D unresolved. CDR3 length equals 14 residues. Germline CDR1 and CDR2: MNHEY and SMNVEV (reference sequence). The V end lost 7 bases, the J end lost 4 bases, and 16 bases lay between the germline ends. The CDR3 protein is CASTPAGMGTEAFF. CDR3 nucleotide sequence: TGTGCCAGCACCCCGGCTGGGATGGGCACTGAAGCTTTCTTT.

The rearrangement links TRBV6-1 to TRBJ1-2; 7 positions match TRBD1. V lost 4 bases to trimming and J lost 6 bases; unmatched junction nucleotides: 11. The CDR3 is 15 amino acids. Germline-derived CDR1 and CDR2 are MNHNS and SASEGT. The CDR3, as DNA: TGTGCCAGCAGTGTCCTTTACAGAGGGGGCGATGGCTACACCTTC. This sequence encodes CASSVLYRGGDGYTF.

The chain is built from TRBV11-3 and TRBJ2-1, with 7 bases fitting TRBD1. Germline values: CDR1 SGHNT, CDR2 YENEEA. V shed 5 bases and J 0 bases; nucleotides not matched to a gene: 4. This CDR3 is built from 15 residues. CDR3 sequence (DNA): TGTGCCAGCAGCCCCGAGGGGGCCTCCTACAATGAGCAGTTCTTC. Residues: CASSPEGASYNEQFF.

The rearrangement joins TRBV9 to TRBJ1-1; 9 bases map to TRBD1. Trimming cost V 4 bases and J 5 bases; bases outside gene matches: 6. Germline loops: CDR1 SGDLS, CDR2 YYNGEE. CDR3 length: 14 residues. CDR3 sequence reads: CASSKQGALTEAFF. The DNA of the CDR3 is TGTGCCAGCAGCAAACAGGGGGCTCTAACTGAAGCTTTCTTT.

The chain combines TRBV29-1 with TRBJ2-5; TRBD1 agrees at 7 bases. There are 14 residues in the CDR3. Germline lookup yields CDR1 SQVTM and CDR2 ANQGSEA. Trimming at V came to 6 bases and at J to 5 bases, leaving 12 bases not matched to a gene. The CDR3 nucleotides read TGCAGCGTCACCACAACAGGGGTCGGGGAGACCCAGTACTTC. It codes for CSVTTTGVGETQYF.

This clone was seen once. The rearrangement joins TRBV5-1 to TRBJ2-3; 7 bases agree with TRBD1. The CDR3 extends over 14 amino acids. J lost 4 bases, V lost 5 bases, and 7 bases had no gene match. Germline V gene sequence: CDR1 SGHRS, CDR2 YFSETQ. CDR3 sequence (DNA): TGCGCCAGCAGTACCCTGACAGGGTCAGATACGCAGTATTTT. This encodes CASSTLTGSDTQYF.

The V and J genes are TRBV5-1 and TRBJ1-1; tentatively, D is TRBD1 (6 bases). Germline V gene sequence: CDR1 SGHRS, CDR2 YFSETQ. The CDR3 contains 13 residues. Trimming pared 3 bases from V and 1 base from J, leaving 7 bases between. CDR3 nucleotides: TGCGCCAGCAGCTCACAGGGGAACACTGAAGCTTTCTTT. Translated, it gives CASSSQGNTEAFF.

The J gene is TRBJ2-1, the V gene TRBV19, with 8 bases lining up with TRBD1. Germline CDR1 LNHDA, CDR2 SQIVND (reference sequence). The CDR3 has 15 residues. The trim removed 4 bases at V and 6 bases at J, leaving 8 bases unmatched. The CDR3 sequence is CASSSPGQGGNEQFF. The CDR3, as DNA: TGTGCCAGTAGTAGCCCCGGACAGGGTGGCAATGAGCAGTTCTTC.

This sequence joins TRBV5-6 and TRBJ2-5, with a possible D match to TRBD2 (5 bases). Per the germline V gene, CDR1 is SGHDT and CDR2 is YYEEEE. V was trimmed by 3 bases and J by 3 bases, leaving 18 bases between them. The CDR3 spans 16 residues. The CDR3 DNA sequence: TGTGCCAGCAGCTCCATGGACTTGGCGTGGGAAGAGACCCAGTACTTC. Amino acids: CASSSMDLAWEETQYF.

The CDR3 sequence: CASRPYLLQHARNTIYF. The CDR3 nucleotides are TGTGCCAGCAGACCATATCTGCTACAACACGCACGAAACACCATATATTTT. V and J are TRBV21-1 and TRBJ1-3. TRBV21-1 is noted as a pseudogene. This CDR3 contains 17 residues.

Written as DNA, the CDR3 is TGTGCCAGCAGCAGAGGGCCGGGAGATACGCAGTATTTT. Its translation: CASSRGPGDTQYF. The gene calls are TRBV2 and TRBJ2-3, with a tentative D call TRBD2 (5 bases). From germline, CDR1 is SNHLY and CDR2 FYNNEI. V lost 6 bases and J 5 bases, leaving 12 bases between the germline ends. The CDR3 covers 13 residues.

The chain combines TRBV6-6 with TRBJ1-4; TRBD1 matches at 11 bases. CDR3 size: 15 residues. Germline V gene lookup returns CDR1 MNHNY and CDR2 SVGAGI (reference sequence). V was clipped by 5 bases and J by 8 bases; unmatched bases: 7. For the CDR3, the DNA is TGTGCCAGCAGTAGGGGGACAGGGGGGAAGGAAAAACTGTTTTTT. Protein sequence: CASSRGTGGKEKLFF.

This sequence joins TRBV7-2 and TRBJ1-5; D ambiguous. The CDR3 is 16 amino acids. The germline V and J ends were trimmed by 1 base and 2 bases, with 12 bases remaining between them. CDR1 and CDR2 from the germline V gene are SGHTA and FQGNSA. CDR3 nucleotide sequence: TGTGCCAGCAGCTTAGGTCACCCGGAGGGCAATCAGCCCCAGCATTTT. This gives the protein CASSLGHPEGNQPQHF.